Each of the 9 T cell receptor beta chains below was sequenced from the same sample in a study of blood T cell repertoires in COVID-19. Clones were read by immunoSEQ multiplex PCR, and TCRdb kept only the in-frame ones, dropping some. Among 150,000 to 200,000 clones listed, 82% were seen once. The source material was peripheral blood. Receptor source: a woman in her sixties or seventies with acute or convalescent COVID-19.

The CDR3 coding sequence is TGTGCCTGGAGTGTGGAGGCGGGGGGCGAGCAGTACTTC. It encodes CAWSVEAGGEQYF. The chain uses TRBV30 and TRBJ2-7, with 8 bases matching TRBD2. The length of the CDR3 is 13 residues. V lost 0 bases and J lost 6; bases outside the gene matches: 4. Germline V gene sequence: CDR1 GTSNPN, CDR2 SVGIG (reference sequence). The full variable domain, completed using reference TRBV30 and TRBJ2-7, is SQTIHQWPATLVQPVGSPLSLECTVEGTSNPNLYWYRQAAGRGLQLLFYSVGIGQISSEVPQNLSASRPQDRQFILSSKKLLLSDSGFYLCAWSVEAGGEQYFGPGTRLTVT.

This clone has a single count. The chain is built from TRBV21-1 and TRBJ2-5; TRBD2 is taken as the D call from the table, unchecked against the DNA. TRBV21-1 is marked as a pseudogene. This CDR3 comprises 14 residues. The CDR3 sequence is CASKSPSDGETQYF. The CDR3, as DNA: TGTGCCAGCAAAAGTCCTAGCGATGGAGAGACCCAGTACTTC.

This sequence joins TRBV7-9 and TRBJ2-1, with D unresolved. The CDR3 totals 13 residues. Trimming cost V 1 base and J 6 bases, with 7 bases left between them. Per germline, CDR1 SEHNR and CDR2 FQNEAQ (reference sequence). CDR3 loop: CASSLDSSNEQFF. The CDR3, as DNA: TGTGCCAGCAGCTTAGACAGTTCCAATGAGCAGTTCTTC.

The CDR3 spells CASSLARTSSETQYF. As DNA, the CDR3 is TGCGCCAGCAGCTTGGCTAGGACTAGCTCAGAGACCCAGTACTTC. This chain uses TRBV5-1 with TRBJ2-5, with TRBD2 matching over 8 bases. CDR1 and CDR2 from the germline V gene are SGHRS and YFSETQ. With V trimmed by 0 bases and J by 4 bases, 5 bases remained unmatched. The CDR3 is 15 amino acids.

This clone occurred once. The CDR3 region is CASSIAAGGTDTQYF. In nucleotides, the CDR3 is TGTGCCAGTAGTATAGCAGCGGGGGGAACAGATACGCAGTATTTT. J is TRBJ2-3 and V is TRBV19; 9 nucleotides match TRBD2. Germline V gene data show CDR1 as LNHDA and CDR2 as SQIVND (reference sequence). The CDR3 has 15 residues. The J segment lost 3 bases and the V segment lost 1 base, leaving 2 bases of the junction unmatched.

CDR3 sequence: CASKPGLAETQYF. The DNA of the CDR3 is TGTGCCAGCAAACCGGGACTAGCGGAGACCCAGTACTTC. The V call is TRBV12-3 or TRBV12-4, the J call TRBJ2-5; TRBD2 agrees at 10 bases. The trim removed 7 bases at V and 5 bases at J, leaving 4 bases unmatched. The CDR3 runs to 13 residues.

V is TRBV4-2 and J is TRBJ2-1; unclear D gene. CDR1 and CDR2 (germline): LGHNA, YNFKEQ. The V end was cut by 1 base, the J end by 4 bases, with 14 bases between. The CDR3 is 16 residues long. Here the CDR3 reads CASSQGQSARYNEQFF. CDR3 bases: TGTGCCAGCAGCCAAGGACAATCGGCAAGATACAATGAGCAGTTCTTC.

This chain uses TRBV4-1 with TRBJ2-2; 8 bases line up with TRBD2. Unmatched junction bases numbered 7, after V lost 4 bases and J lost 6 bases. There are 15 residues in the CDR3. Germline CDR1 MGHRA, CDR2 YSYEKL. DNA of the CDR3: TGCGCCAGCAGCCTCAGAGCCGGGGGGGCCGGGGAGCTGTTTTTT. Translation: CASSLRAGGAGELFF.

The chain recombines TRBV4-3 with TRBJ2-1; a possible D gene is TRBD1 (5 bases). Germline CDR1 is LGHNA and CDR2 is YSLEER. V lost 2 bases to trimming and J lost 2 bases, with 10 bases between them. The CDR3 has 15 residues. CDR3 sequence: CASSQITGAYNEQFF. For the CDR3, the DNA is TGCGCCAGCAGCCAAATCACAGGAGCCTACAATGAGCAGTTCTTC.